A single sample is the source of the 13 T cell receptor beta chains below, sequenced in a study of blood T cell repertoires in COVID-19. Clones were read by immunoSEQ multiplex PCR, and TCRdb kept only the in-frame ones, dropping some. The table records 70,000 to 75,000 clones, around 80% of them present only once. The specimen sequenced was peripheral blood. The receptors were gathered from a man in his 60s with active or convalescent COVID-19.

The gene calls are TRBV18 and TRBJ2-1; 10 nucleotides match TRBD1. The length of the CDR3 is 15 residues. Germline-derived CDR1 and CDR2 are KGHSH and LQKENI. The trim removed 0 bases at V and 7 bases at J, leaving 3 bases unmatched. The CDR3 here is CASSPPSGQGNEQFF. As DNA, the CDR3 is TGTGCCAGCTCACCACCTTCGGGACAGGGGAATGAGCAGTTCTTC.

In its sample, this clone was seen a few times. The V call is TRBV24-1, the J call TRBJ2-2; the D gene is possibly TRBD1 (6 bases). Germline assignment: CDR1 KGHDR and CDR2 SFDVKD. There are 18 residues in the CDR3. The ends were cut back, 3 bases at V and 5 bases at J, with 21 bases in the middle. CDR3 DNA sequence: TGTGCCACCAGTGATAAAGCTCCAGGGGCCATTGATACCGGGGAGCTGTTTTTT. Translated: CATSDKAPGAIDTGELFF.

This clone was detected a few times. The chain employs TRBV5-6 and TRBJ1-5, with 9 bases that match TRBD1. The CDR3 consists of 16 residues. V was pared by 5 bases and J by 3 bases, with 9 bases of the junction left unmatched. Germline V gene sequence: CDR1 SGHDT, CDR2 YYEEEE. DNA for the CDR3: TGTGCCAGCAGTCTTACAGGGGGCGGGGTCAATCAGCCCCAGCATTTT. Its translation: CASSLTGGGVNQPQHF.

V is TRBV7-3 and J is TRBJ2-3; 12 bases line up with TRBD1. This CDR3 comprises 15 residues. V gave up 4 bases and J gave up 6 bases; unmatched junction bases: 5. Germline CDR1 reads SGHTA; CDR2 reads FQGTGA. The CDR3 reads CASSSGTGGRDTQYF. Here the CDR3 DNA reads TGTGCCAGCAGCTCCGGGACAGGGGGCAGGGATACGCAGTATTTT.

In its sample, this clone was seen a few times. CDR3 sequence reads: CASSQEGGGHSYEQYF. The DNA for the CDR3 is TGTGCCAGCAGCCAAGAAGGGGGGGGGCACTCCTACGAGCAGTACTTC. The chain links TRBV3-1 (or the pseudogene TRBV3-2) to TRBJ2-7; D might be TRBD2 (7 bases). V was cut by 0 bases and J by 0 bases, with 12 bases left in between. The length of the CDR3 is 16 residues. From germline, CDR1 is LGHDT and CDR2 YNNKEL (reference sequence).

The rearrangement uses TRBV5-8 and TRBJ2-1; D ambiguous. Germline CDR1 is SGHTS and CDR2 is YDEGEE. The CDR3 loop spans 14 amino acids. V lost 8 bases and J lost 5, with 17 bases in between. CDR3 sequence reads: CASSRLLGNNEQFF. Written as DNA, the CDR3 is TGTGCCAGTTCGCGGCTCCTAGGAAACAATGAGCAGTTCTTC.

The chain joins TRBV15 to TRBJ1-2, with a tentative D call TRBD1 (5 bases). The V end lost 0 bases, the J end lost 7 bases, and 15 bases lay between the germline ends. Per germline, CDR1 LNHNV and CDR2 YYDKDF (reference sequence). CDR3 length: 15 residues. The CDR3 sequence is CATSREGPWALGYTF. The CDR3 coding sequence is TGTGCCACCAGCAGAGAGGGGCCATGGGCCCTTGGCTACACCTTC.

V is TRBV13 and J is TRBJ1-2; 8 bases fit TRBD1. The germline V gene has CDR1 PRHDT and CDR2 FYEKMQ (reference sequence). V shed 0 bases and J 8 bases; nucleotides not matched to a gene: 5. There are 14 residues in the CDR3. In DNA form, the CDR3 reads TGTGCCAGCAGCTTAGGACAGGGGGAAGACGGCTACACCTTC. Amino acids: CASSLGQGEDGYTF. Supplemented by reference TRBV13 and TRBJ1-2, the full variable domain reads AAGVIQSPRHLIKEKRETATLKCYPIPRHDTVYWYQQGPGQDPQFLISFYEKMQSDKGSIPDRFSAQQFSDYHSELNMSSLELGDSALYFCASSLGQGEDGYTFGSGTRLTVV.

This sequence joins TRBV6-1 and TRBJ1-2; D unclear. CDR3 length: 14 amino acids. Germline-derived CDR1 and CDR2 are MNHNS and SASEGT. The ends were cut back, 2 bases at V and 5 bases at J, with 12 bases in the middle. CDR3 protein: CASSESMVAYGYTF. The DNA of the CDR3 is TGTGCCAGCAGTGAATCCATGGTCGCGTATGGCTACACCTTC.

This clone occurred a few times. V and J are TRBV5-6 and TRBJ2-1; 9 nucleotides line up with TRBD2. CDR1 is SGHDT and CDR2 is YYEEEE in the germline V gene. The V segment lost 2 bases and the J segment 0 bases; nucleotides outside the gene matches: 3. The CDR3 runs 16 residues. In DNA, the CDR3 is TGTGCCAGCAGCTTAGGCGGGGGGGCCTCCTACAATGAGCAGTTCTTC. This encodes CASSLGGGASYNEQFF.

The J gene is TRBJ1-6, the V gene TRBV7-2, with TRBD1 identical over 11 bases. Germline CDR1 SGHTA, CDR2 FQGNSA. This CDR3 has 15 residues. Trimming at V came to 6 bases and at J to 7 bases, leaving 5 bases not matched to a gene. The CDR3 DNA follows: TGTGCCAGCAGTGGACAGGGGGCAGAGAATTCACCCCTCCACTTT. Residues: CASSGQGAENSPLHF.

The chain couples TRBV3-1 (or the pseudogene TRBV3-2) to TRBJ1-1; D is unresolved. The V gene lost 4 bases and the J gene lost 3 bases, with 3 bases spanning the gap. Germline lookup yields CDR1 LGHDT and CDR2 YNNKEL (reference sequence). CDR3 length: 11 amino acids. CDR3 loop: CASSRDTEAFF. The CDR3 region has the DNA TGTGCCAGCAGCCGCGACACTGAAGCTTTCTTT.

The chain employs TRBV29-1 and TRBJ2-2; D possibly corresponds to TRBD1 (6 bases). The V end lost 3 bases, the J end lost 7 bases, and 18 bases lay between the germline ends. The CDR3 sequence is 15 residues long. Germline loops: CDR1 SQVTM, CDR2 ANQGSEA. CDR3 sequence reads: CSVEGVGTLVGELFF. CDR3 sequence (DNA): TGCAGCGTTGAGGGGGTCGGGACATTGGTCGGGGAGCTGTTTTTT.